The 22 T cell receptor beta chains reported below all come from one sample, sequenced in a study of cytomegalovirus exposure and HLA in healthy donors. 60 Vbeta and 13 Jbeta primers were used in PCR. The method was immunoSEQ multiplex PCR; TCRdb's version includes in-frame clones alone and lacks a portion of them. The ten most abundant clones cover about 1.1% of a sample with about 200,000 clones. Sequencing used PBMCs. Every receptor here comes from a girl aged 2 to 10 in good health and CMV-seropositive.

V and J are TRBV7-9 and TRBJ2-7, with 7 bases matching TRBD1. The germline gives CDR1 SEHNR, CDR2 FQNEAQ (reference sequence). This CDR3 is built from 13 residues. J lost 4 bases, V lost 6 bases, and 6 bases had no gene match. For the CDR3, the DNA is TGTGCCAGCAGTACGTCAGGGGGATACGAGCAGTACTTC. Amino acids: CASSTSGGYEQYF.

This chain links TRBV6-5 with TRBJ1-1; TRBD1 is a possible D gene (5 bases). Trimming took off 6 bases at V and 5 bases at J, with 13 bases between the two ends. Germline lookup yields CDR1 MNHEY and CDR2 SVGAGI. The CDR3 sequence is 13 residues long. CDR3 region: CASRLQGITEAFF. CDR3 DNA: TGTGCCAGCAGGCTCCAGGGTATAACTGAAGCTTTCTTT.

This sequence joins TRBV6-6 and TRBJ2-7, with TRBD1 matching over 10 bases. V was clipped by 2 bases and J by 4 bases; unmatched bases: 2. CDR3 length: 14 amino acids. CDR1 is MNHNY and CDR2 is SVGAGI in the germline V gene (reference sequence). DNA for the CDR3: TGTGCCAGCAGTTACCCGGGACAGGGGTACGAGCAGTACTTC. This gives the protein CASSYPGQGYEQYF.

The V gene is TRBV20-1, the J gene TRBJ2-7; D gene unclear. The germline CDR1 and CDR2 sequences are DFQATT and SNEGSKA (reference sequence). V was pared by 3 bases and J by 3 bases, with 6 bases between. The CDR3 is 11 amino acids. The CDR3 DNA is TGCAGTGCTAGGGGCAACTACGAGCAGTACTTC. Amino acids: CSARGNYEQYF.

V and J are TRBV28 and TRBJ2-3, with 14 bases aligning to TRBD2. This CDR3 is 19 amino acids long. Germline-derived CDR1 and CDR2 are MDHEN and SYDVKM. J lost 3 bases, V lost 4 bases, and 12 bases had no gene match. Written as DNA, the CDR3 is TGTGCCAGCAGTTCTGGCCTAGGACTAGCGGGAGGTAGGACAGATACGCAGTATTTT. Translated: CASSSGLGLAGGRTDTQYF.

The chain links TRBV5-5 to TRBJ1-2; D perhaps matches TRBD1 (5 bases). The CDR3 is made up of 17 amino acids. The germline V gene encodes CDR1 SGHKS and CDR2 YYEKEE (reference sequence). Deletions cut 0 bases from V and 2 bases from J, with 17 bases between. The CDR3 sequence: CASSLVFGAGLNYGYTF. The CDR3 DNA sequence: TGTGCCAGCAGCTTGGTTTTTGGGGCAGGTCTGAACTATGGCTACACCTTC.

J is TRBJ1-1 and V is TRBV5-1; the D is unclear. V lost 4 bases to trimming and J lost 1 base, with 8 bases between them. Germline CDR1 is SGHRS and CDR2 is YFSETQ. The CDR3 is made up of 13 amino acids. CDR3 sequence (DNA): TGCGCCAGCAGCCCCCAGGCGAACACTGAAGCTTTCTTT. As protein: CASSPQANTEAFF.

This chain joins TRBV7-2 and TRBJ1-2, with 8 bases matching TRBD1. V lost 0 bases and J lost 1; bases outside the gene matches: 7. The germline V gene encodes CDR1 SGHTA and CDR2 FQGNSA. The CDR3 covers 17 residues. CDR3 DNA sequence: TGTGCCAGCAGCTTAGCCCAGGGGGCTGGTTTTAACTATGGCTACACCTTC. Translation gives CASSLAQGAGFNYGYTF.

The chain uses TRBV19 and TRBJ2-7; 11 bases are a match to TRBD2. The CDR3 has 14 amino acids. Per germline, CDR1 LNHDA and CDR2 SQIVND (reference sequence). The ends lost 5 bases at V and 3 bases at J; junction bases unmatched: 3. CDR3 in amino acids: CASSPGTSGYEQYF. The CDR3 DNA reads as TGTGCCAGTAGTCCTGGGACTAGCGGCTACGAGCAGTACTTC.

The chain uses TRBV28 and TRBJ1-2, with D perhaps matching TRBD1 (5 bases). CDR1 is MDHEN and CDR2 is SYDVKM in the germline V gene. V was trimmed by 3 bases and J by 4 bases, leaving 9 bases between them. The CDR3 length is 13 residues. For the CDR3, the DNA is TGTGCCAGCAGTTTCCGACAGCTCTATGGCTACACCTTC. Its protein product is CASSFRQLYGYTF.

This rearrangement joins TRBV19 to TRBJ1-1, with D tentatively TRBD1 (6 bases). V was trimmed by 6 bases and J by 1 base, leaving 18 bases between them. The CDR3 has 16 amino acids. Germline V gene data show CDR1 as LNHDA and CDR2 as SQIVND (reference sequence). The CDR3 protein is CASRYAGVGTNTEAFF. For the CDR3, the DNA is TGTGCCAGTAGATACGCAGGGGTGGGAACGAACACTGAAGCTTTCTTT.

The CDR3 reads CAISTGTGNQPQHF. Here the CDR3 DNA reads TGTGCCATCAGCACCGGGACAGGCAATCAGCCCCAGCATTTT. The chain uses TRBV10-3 and TRBJ1-5; 7 bases are a match to TRBD1. The germline gives CDR1 ENHRY, CDR2 SYGVKD. V lost 6 bases and J lost 2; bases outside the gene matches: 4. This CDR3 is 14 amino acids long.

The chain combines TRBV7-3 with TRBJ2-1, with TRBD2 matching over 9 bases. This CDR3 contains 15 residues. V gave up 0 bases and J gave up 4 bases; unmatched junction bases: 1. Per the germline V gene, CDR1 is SGHTA and CDR2 is FQGTGA. CDR3 DNA: TGTGCCAGCAGCTTAACTAGCGGGGGTTACAATGAGCAGTTCTTC. Translation gives CASSLTSGGYNEQFF.

In regard to this clone: Germline and junction disagree at one end, which may indicate a read error. The chain employs TRBV11-2 and TRBJ2-7; 8 bases map to TRBD2. The CDR3 runs 17 residues. CDR1 and CDR2 (germline): SGHAT, FQNNGV. Here the CDR3 reads CASSLDPGASGSYGQYF. DNA for the CDR3: TGTGCCAGCAGCTTAGATCCGGGAGCTAGCGGGTCCTACGGGCAGTACTTC.

This sequence joins TRBV11-2 and TRBJ2-7; 12 positions match TRBD2. The junction had 12 bases not matched to a gene; V was cut back by 2 bases and J by 4 bases. Germline values: CDR1 SGHAT, CDR2 FQNNGV. This CDR3 has 18 residues. The DNA of the CDR3 is TGTGCCAGCAGCTTATCTCTAGCGGGAGGGACAAAGCCGTACGAGCAGTACTTC. It specifies CASSLSLAGGTKPYEQYF.

V gene TRBV27 combines with J gene TRBJ2-7, with TRBD1 as a possible D gene (6 bases). This CDR3 comprises 14 residues. Trimming removed 2 bases from V and 5 bases from J, with 13 bases in between. The germline gives CDR1 MNHEY, CDR2 SMNVEV (reference sequence). CDR3 sequence: CASSLDPRGHEQYF. In DNA form, the CDR3 reads TGTGCCAGCAGTTTAGATCCCAGGGGACACGAGCAGTACTTC.

V and J are TRBV6-5 and TRBJ1-1; D is perhaps TRBD1 (5 bases). The V and J ends lost 2 bases and 8 bases respectively, with 15 bases between them. The CDR3 covers 14 residues. Germline V gene lookup returns CDR1 MNHEY and CDR2 SVGAGI. The CDR3 coding sequence is TGTGCCAGCAGTTACGTCTTGACAGTTTACGAAGCTTTCTTT. Protein sequence: CASSYVLTVYEAFF.

The chain links TRBV4-1 to TRBJ2-7; 8 bases map to TRBD2. V lost 0 bases, J lost 4 bases, and 5 bases stayed unmatched. There are 15 residues in the CDR3. Germline V lookup: CDR1 MGHRA, CDR2 YSYEKL. The CDR3 reads CASSQEPSGSYEQYF. The CDR3 coding sequence is TGCGCCAGCAGCCAAGAGCCCAGCGGGAGTTACGAGCAGTACTTC.

This chain links TRBV18 with TRBJ1-1; 8 bases line up with TRBD1. The CDR3 extends over 15 amino acids. Germline V gives CDR1 KGHSH, CDR2 LQKENI. Trimming cost V 6 bases and J 5 bases; bases outside gene matches: 11. The CDR3 bases are TGTGCCAGCTCGGAAGGACAGGGAATGGGGACTGAAGCTTTCTTT. Amino acids: CASSEGQGMGTEAFF.

V is TRBV28 and J is TRBJ1-1; D might be TRBD1 (6 bases). The CDR3 covers 16 residues. V lost 10 bases and J 1 base, leaving 22 bases between the germline ends. The germline gives CDR1 MDHEN, CDR2 SYDVKM. The CDR3 DNA reads as TGTGCCACCCTTGGACAGATACATGTAAGGAACACTGAAGCTTTCTTT. Residues: CATLGQIHVRNTEAFF.

This rearrangement joins TRBV6-1 to TRBJ2-2; 8 positions match TRBD2. The CDR3 has 15 amino acids. Trimming cost V 5 bases and J 4 bases; bases outside gene matches: 6. Germline V lookup: CDR1 MNHNS, CDR2 SASEGT. The CDR3 spells CASSTGLVFTGELFF. In DNA, the CDR3 is TGTGCCAGCAGTACGGGACTAGTGTTCACCGGGGAGCTGTTTTTT.

V gene TRBV19 combines with J gene TRBJ1-5, with 7 bases identical to TRBD1. CDR3 length equals 15 residues. Germline trimming cut 6 bases from V and 0 bases from J; bases unmatched to any gene: 5. Germline V gene sequence: CDR1 LNHDA, CDR2 SQIVND (reference sequence). In nucleotides, the CDR3 is TGTGCCAGTAGGTCCCGGGACAGTAGCAATCAGCCCCAGCATTTT. Its translation is CASRSRDSSNQPQHF.